This T cell receptor (beta chain) was captured by sequencing in a study of blood T cells in healthy people across ages. Broader study findings: Among long-lived donors, naive CD4+ cells were more numerous and diversity higher than in aged donors.

Next came a second PCR, run for about 7 to 12 cycles, which used a sample-barcoded 5' primer along with a J-beta primer mix. Each CDR3 protein gets one entry after TCRdb re-called the 5' RACE reads with MiXCR. The sample holds some 900,000 distinct CDR3 sequences, roughly 50% seen once. Details on this clonotype: Antigen unknown. A clone one base away is much larger, so this may be a read error.

Germline loops: CDR1 MNHNS, CDR2 SASEGT. CDR3 length equals 12 residues. Each donor gave 9.5 to 10 milliliters of peripheral blood. The TCR comes from a man in his thirties or forties in good health. The V call is TRBV6-1, the J call TRBJ1-2; weak D call: TRBD1 (6 bases). Specimen: blood. CDR3 in DNA: TGTGCCAGCGGTCAGGGGAACTATGGCCACACCTTC. As protein: CASGQGNYGHTF.